The 10 T cell receptor beta chains presented below share a single source sample, sequenced in a study of OX40 agonist ivuxolimab in advanced cancers. Data came from immunoSEQ multiplex PCR; TCRdb stores just in-frame clones and leaves some out. The table has around 77,000 clones, about 89% seen once. This sample comprised CD4+ or CD8+ T cells sorted from blood, obtained in a trial of the OX40 agonist ivuxolimab. These receptors were taken from an adult with an advanced solid tumor such as melanoma, head and neck, liver or kidney cancer.

The chain combines TRBV25-1 with TRBJ2-1; no definite D call. The length of the CDR3 is 14 residues. CDR1 and CDR2 (germline): MGHDK, SYGVNS. Trimming shortened V by 6 bases and J by 8 bases, and 17 bases separated the two germline ends. The CDR3 region has the DNA TGTGCCAGCAGGGGCAGACTGTTCAAGGATGAGCAGTTCTTC. Protein sequence: CASRGRLFKDEQFF.

Details on this clone: Because the CDR3's place on the DNA is in doubt, the DNA is left out and the CDR3 is given as listed by TCRdb. This chain connects TRBV5-6 to TRBJ1-1. Germline V gene sequence: CDR1 SGHDT, CDR2 YYEEEE. The CDR3 sequence runs 15 residues, both termini included. CDR3 loop: CASSILVTGFDEAFF.

The table lists this clone with a few counts. V and J are TRBV5-5 and TRBJ2-7, with 8 bases that match TRBD1. J lost 0 bases, V lost 4 bases, and 6 bases had no gene match. Germline V gene sequence: CDR1 SGHKS, CDR2 YYEKEE (reference sequence). The CDR3 loop spans 15 amino acids. The CDR3 region has the DNA TGTGCCAGCAGCCTCCCGGGACAGGCCTCCTACGAGCAGTACTTC. This encodes CASSLPGQASYEQYF.

The chain links TRBV27 to TRBJ1-1; D might be TRBD1 (5 bases). This CDR3 is 15 amino acids long. Deletions cut 6 bases from V and 5 bases from J, with 19 bases between. CDR1 and CDR2 from the germline V gene are MNHEY and SMNVEV (reference sequence). CDR3 protein: CASRRNRDLRTEAFF. CDR3 nucleotide sequence: TGTGCCAGCAGACGAAATCGGGACCTCAGGACTGAAGCTTTCTTT.

The rearrangement uses TRBV19 and TRBJ2-1; possible D gene TRBD2, 6 bases. Germline V gene lookup returns CDR1 LNHDA and CDR2 SQIVND (reference sequence). The CDR3 contains 11 residues. Trimming pared 7 bases from V and 15 bases from J, leaving 16 bases between. The CDR3 reads CASTLSGVLFF. The CDR3 nucleotides read TGTGCCAGTACCCTCTCGGGGGTCCTGTTCTTC.

The rearrangement links TRBV5-6 to TRBJ2-2; D not resolved. This CDR3 is 13 amino acids long. CDR1 is SGHDT and CDR2 is YYEEEE in the germline V gene. Trimming stripped 3 bases from V and 5 bases from J, with 8 bases between. The chain's CDR3 is CASSSDGTGELFF. In nucleotides, the CDR3 is TGTGCCAGCAGCTCCGACGGGACCGGGGAGCTGTTTTTT.

A single count supports this clone. The CDR3 sequence is CASSDNDAGVGPGANVLTF. The CDR3 region has the DNA TGTGCCAGCAGTGATAATGATGCGGGAGTGGGACCTGGGGCCAACGTCCTGACTTTC. V usage is TRBV6-1 and J usage is TRBJ2-6; 7 bases are shared with TRBD2. Germline V gene lookup returns CDR1 MNHNS and CDR2 SASEGT. CDR3 length: 19 amino acids. The J segment lost 2 bases and the V segment lost 3 bases, leaving 13 bases of the junction unmatched.

The J gene is TRBJ2-7, the V gene TRBV6-1; the D gene is possibly TRBD1 (6 bases). This CDR3 comprises 14 residues. V lost 4 bases and J lost 2, with 12 bases in between. CDR1 is MNHNS, CDR2 SASEGT, per germline. CDR3 DNA: TGTGCCAGCAGTGGGCTTGGGGGCGCCTACGAGCAGTACTTC. Translated: CASSGLGGAYEQYF.

The chain has TRBV27 and TRBJ2-7; a weak D match, TRBD1 (6 bases). Germline V gene lookup returns CDR1 MNHEY and CDR2 SMNVEV (reference sequence). Trimming stripped 5 bases from V and 2 bases from J, with 19 bases between. There are 16 residues in the CDR3. The CDR3 DNA reads as TGTGCCAGCAGTGCCTCGACAGGTAGTCGGGCCTACGAGCAGTACTTC. Residues: CASSASTGSRAYEQYF.

The genes are TRBV6-6 and TRBJ1-5, with 7 nucleotides matching TRBD1. V shed 5 bases, J shed 2 bases, and the junction held 3 bases outside the gene matches. Germline V gene data show CDR1 as MNHNY and CDR2 as SVGAGI (reference sequence). The CDR3 is made up of 14 amino acids. The CDR3 protein is CASSHDRGNQPQHF. The CDR3 DNA follows: TGTGCCAGCAGTCACGACAGGGGCAATCAGCCCCAGCATTTT.